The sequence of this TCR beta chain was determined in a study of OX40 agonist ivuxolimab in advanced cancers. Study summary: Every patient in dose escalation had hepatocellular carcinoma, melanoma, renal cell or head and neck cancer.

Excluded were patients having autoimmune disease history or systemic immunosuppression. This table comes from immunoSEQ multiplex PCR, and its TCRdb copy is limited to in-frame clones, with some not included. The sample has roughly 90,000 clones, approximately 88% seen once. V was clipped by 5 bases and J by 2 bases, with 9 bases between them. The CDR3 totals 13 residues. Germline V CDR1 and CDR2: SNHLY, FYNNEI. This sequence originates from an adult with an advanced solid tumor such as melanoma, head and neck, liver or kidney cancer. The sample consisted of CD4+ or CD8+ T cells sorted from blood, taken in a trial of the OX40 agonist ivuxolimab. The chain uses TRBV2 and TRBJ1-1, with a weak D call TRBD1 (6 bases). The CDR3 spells CASSLDSNTEAFF. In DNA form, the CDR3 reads TGTGCCAGCAGTTTGGACAGTAACACTGAAGCTTTCTTT.